This is a list of T cell receptor beta chains from one sample in a study of read filtering for tumor transcriptome and immune sequencing. TCRdb reanalysed the reads using MiXCR and keeps one entry per CDR3 protein. The sample records about 130,000 distinct CDR3 sequences, under 15% being singletons. The sequencing input was a population of CD138-negative cells sorted from bone marrow. The receptors derive from a donor aged 40 or older with multiple myeloma. Both conserved end residues are part of each CDR3. The D gene is left open where the match is weak. Some rows have no size entry. The others give once, few or many, or a class for an expanded clone.

TRBJ1-1,few,TRBV2,TRBD1,TGTGCCAGCGGAACCAGGACAGGGTCCGAAGCTTTCTTT,CASGTRTGSEAFF
TRBJ2-5,many,TRBV24-1,.,TGTGCCACCAGTGAGGCCGGCCTTGGGGGCCAAGAGACCCAGTACTTC,CATSEAGLGGQETQYF
TRBJ2-5,.,TRBV5-1,TRBD2,TGCGCCAACAAAGCGGGAAGGAAGGCACGGGAGACCCAGTACTTC,CANKAGRKARETQYF
TRBJ2-3,many,TRBV20-1,.,TGCAGTGCTATCGGGCTCACAGATACGCAGTATTTT,CSAIGLTDTQYF
TRBJ2-1,many,TRBV11-2,TRBD2,TGTGCCAGCAGCCTCGAGGCTAGCGGGAGCTCCTACAATGAGCAGTTCTTC,CASSLEASGSSYNEQFF
TRBJ1-5,many,TRBV28,.,TGTGCCAGCAGTGCTTACAGGAGGGGTCAGCCCCAGCATTTT,CASSAYRRGQPQHF
TRBJ2-1,many,TRBV30,.,TGTGCCTGGAGTGTACATACAGGTCGCAAAAATGAGCAGTTCTTC,CAWSVHTGRKNEQFF
TRBJ2-5,.,TRBV18,TRBD1,TGTGCCAGCTCACGAAGACAGGGTGAGGAGACCCAGTACTTC,CASSRRQGEETQYF
TRBJ1-5,many,TRBV4-1,.,TGCGCCAGCAGCCAGACCGTGTTACAGCCCCAGCATTTT,CASSQTVLQPQHF
TRBJ2-2,many,TRBV23-1,TRBD1,TGCGCCAGCAGTCGAGAACTCCTTTATCCGGGACAGGGTCACCTCACCGGGGAGCTGTTTTTT,CASSRELLYPGQGHLTGELFF
TRBJ1-2,medium-sized,TRBV29-1,.,TGCAGCGCGGTATATATGAATGGCTACACCTTC,CSAVYMNGYTF
TRBJ2-1,many,TRBV2,.,TGTGCCAGCAGAGCATGGGGGAATGAGCAGTTCTTC,CASRAWGNEQFF
TRBJ1-5,.,TRBV2,.,TGTGCCAGCAGTGATTCCGGGAGCGGGCAGCCCCAGCATTTT,CASSDSGSGQPQHF
TRBJ2-7,many,TRBV10-3,TRBD2,TGTGCCATCAGTGAGTCGAGGACTAGCGGGACCTACGAGCAGTACTTC,CAISESRTSGTYEQYF
TRBJ1-5,.,TRBV12-3/TRBV12-4,TRBD1,TGTGCCAGCAGTTTATACGGGACAGGCGTAAGTCAGCCCCAGCAATTT,CASSLYGTGVSQPQQF
TRBJ2-2,many,TRBV27,.,TGTGCCAGCAAGGAGGGGCGAAACACCGGGGAGCTGTTTTTT,CASKEGRNTGELFF
TRBJ2-7,few,TRBV7-2,.,TGTGCCAGCAGCTTAGGAGTATCCTACTACGAGCAGTACTTC,CASSLGVSYYEQYF
TRBJ2-7,many,TRBV20-1,TRBD2,TGCAGTGCTAGAGTTTCTGGCGCGGGAGGTAACGAGCAGTACTTC,CSARVSGAGGNEQYF
TRBJ1-1,many,TRBV20-1,TRBD1,TGCAGTGCTCTAACCGACAGGGTGAGCGCTGAAGCTTTCTTT,CSALTDRVSAEAFF